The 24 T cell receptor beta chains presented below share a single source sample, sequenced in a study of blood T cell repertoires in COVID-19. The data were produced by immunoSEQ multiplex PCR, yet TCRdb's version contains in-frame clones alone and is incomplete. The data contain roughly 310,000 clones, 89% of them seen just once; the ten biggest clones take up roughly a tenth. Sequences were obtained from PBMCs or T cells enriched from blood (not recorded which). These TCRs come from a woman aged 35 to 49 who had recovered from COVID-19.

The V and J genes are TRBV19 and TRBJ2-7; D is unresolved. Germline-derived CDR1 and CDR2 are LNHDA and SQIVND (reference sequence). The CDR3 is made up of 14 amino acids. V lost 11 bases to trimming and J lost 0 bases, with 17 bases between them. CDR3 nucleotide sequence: TGTGCCGGGTGTCTTGGAGTCCCCTCCTACGAGCAGTACTTC. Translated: CAGCLGVPSYEQYF.

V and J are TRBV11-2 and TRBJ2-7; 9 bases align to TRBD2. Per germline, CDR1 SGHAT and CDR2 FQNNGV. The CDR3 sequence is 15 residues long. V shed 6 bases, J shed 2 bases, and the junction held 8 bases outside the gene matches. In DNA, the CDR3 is TGTGCCAGCAGATCTCTAGCGGGAAAGCCCTACGAGCAGTACTTC. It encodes CASRSLAGKPYEQYF. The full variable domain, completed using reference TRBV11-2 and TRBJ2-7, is EAGVAQSPRYKIIEKRQSVAFWCNPISGHATLYWYQQILGQGPKLLIQFQNNGVVDDSQLPKDRFSAERLKGVDSTLKIQPAKLEDSAVYLCASRSLAGKPYEQYFGPGTRLTVT.

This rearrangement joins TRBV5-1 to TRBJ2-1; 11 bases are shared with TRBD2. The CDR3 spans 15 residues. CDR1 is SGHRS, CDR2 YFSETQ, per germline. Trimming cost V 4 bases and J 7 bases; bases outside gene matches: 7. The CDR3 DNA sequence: TGCGCCAGCAGCCTACTAGCGGGAGTCAGGAATGAGCAGTTCTTC. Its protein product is CASSLLAGVRNEQFF.

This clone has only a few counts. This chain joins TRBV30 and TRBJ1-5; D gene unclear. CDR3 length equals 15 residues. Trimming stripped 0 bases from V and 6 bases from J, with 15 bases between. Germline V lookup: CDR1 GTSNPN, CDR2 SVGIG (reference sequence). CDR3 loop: CAWSVGGSSSQPQHF. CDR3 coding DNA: TGTGCCTGGAGTGTGGGAGGGAGCTCCAGTCAGCCCCAGCATTTT.

DNA of the CDR3: TGTGCCAGCAGTTTATTGGGGACTGATTTGGAGTTCTTC. It translates to CASSLLGTDLEFF. The rearrangement links TRBV27 to TRBJ2-1, with D tentatively TRBD2 (6 bases). The V end was cut by 1 base, the J end by 14 bases, with 15 bases between. Germline-derived CDR1 and CDR2 are MNHEY and SMNVEV (reference sequence). The CDR3 sequence is 13 residues long.

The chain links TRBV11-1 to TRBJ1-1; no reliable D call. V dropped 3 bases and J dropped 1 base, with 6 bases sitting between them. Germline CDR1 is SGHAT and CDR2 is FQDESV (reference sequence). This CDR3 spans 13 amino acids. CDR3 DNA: TGTGCCAGCAGCTTTTACAGGAACACTGAAGCTTTCTTT. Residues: CASSFYRNTEAFF.

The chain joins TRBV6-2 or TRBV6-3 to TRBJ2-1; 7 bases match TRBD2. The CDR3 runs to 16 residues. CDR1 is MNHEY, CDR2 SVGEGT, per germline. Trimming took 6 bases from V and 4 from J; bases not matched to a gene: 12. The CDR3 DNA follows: TGTGCCAGCAGCCGAGCTAGCGGAAGGATTTACAATGAGCAGTTCTTC. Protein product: CASSRASGRIYNEQFF.

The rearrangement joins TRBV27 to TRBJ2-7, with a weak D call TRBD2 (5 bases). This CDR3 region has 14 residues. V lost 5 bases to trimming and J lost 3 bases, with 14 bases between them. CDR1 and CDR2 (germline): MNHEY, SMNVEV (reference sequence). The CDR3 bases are TGTGCCAGCAGTATTTGGGCGGGTAACTACGAGCAGTACTTC. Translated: CASSIWAGNYEQYF.

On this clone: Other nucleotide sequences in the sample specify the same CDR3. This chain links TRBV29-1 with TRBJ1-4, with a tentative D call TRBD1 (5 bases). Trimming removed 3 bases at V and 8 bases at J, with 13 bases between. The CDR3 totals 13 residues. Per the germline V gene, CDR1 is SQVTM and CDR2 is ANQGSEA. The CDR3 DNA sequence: TGCAGCGTTGATGCAGGGCTAGGGGAAAAACTGTTTTTT. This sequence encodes CSVDAGLGEKLFF.

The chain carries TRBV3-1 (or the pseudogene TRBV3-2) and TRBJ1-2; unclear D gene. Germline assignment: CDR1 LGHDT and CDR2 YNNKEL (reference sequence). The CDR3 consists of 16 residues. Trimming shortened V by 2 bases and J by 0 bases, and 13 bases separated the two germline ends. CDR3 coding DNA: TGTGCCAGCAGCCAACTGAGGGTAGCGGCTAACTATGGCTACACCTTC. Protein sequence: CASSQLRVAANYGYTF.

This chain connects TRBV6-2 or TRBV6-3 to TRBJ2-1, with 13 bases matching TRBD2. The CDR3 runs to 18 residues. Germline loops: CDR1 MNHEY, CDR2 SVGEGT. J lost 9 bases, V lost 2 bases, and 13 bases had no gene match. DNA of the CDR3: TGTGCCAGCAGTTACGCCTTATTAACTAGCGGGGGGGCCGGTGAGCAGTTCTTC. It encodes CASSYALLTSGGAGEQFF.

The CDR3 reads CASSPGTGVRTNEKLFF. CDR3 nucleotides: TGCGCCAGCAGCCCCGGGACAGGGGTCCGAACTAATGAAAAACTGTTTTTT. This sequence joins TRBV4-1 and TRBJ1-4, with 10 bases matching TRBD1. V was pared by 4 bases and J by 1 base, with 6 bases of the junction left unmatched. This CDR3 has 17 amino acids. In germline, CDR1 is MGHRA, CDR2 YSYEKL.

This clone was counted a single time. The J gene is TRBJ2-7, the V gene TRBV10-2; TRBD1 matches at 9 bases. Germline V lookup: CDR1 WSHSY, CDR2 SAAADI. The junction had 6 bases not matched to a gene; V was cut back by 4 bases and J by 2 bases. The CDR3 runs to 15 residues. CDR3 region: CASSGKGQGTYEQYF. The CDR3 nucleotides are TGCGCCAGCAGTGGTAAGGGACAGGGAACCTACGAGCAGTACTTC.

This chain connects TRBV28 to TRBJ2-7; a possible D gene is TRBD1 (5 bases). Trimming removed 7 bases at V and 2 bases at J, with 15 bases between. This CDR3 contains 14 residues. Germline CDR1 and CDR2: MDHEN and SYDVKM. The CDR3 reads CASKERDRAYEQYF. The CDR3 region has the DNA TGTGCCAGCAAGGAGAGAGACAGAGCCTACGAGCAGTACTTC.

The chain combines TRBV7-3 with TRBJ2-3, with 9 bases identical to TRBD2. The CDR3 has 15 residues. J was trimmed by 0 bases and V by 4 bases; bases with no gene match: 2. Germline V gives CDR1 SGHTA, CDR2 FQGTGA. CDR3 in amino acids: CASSSSGTSTDTQYF. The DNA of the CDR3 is TGTGCCAGCAGCTCTAGCGGGACAAGCACAGATACGCAGTATTTT.

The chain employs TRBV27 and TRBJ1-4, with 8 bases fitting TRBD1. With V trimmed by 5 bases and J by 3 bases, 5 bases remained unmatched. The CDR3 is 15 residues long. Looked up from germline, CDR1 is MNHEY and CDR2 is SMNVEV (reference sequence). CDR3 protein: CASSGQGLANEKLFF. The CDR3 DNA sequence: TGTGCCAGCAGTGGACAGGGCTTGGCTAATGAAAAACTGTTTTTT.

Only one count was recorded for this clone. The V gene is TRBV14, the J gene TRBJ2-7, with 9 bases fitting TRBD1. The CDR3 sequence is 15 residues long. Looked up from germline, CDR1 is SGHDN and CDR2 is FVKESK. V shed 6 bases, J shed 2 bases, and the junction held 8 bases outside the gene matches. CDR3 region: CASSLGTGFTYEQYF. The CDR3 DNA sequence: TGTGCCAGCAGTCTCGGGACAGGGTTCACCTACGAGCAGTACTTC.

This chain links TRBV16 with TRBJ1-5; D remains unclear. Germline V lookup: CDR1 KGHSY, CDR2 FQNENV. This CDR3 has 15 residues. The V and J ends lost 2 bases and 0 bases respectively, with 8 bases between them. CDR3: CASSQPTYSNQPQHF. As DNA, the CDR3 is TGTGCCAGCAGCCAACCCACTTATAGCAATCAGCCCCAGCATTTT.

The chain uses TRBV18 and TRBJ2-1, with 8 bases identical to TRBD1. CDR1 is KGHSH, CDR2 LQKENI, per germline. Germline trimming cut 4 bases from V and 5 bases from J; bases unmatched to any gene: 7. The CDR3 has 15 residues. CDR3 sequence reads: CASSHRDRTNNEQFF. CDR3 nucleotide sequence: TGTGCCAGCTCACACCGGGACAGGACTAACAATGAGCAGTTCTTC.

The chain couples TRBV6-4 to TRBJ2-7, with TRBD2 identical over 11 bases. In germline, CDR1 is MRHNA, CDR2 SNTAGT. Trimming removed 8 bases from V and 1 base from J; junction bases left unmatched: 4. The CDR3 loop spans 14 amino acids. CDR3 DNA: TGTGCCAGCTCCCGACTAGCGGGGTCCTACGAGCAGTACTTC. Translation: CASSRLAGSYEQYF.

The CDR3 here is CASSLGGRFRTFYNEQFF. CDR3 nucleotides: TGTGCCAGCAGCTTAGGAGGGCGCTTCCGGACCTTTTACAATGAGCAGTTCTTC. This chain connects TRBV7-9 to TRBJ2-1, with D perhaps TRBD2 (5 bases). Trimming stripped 1 base from V and 4 bases from J, with 20 bases between. CDR3 length: 18 amino acids. Per germline, CDR1 SEHNR and CDR2 FQNEAQ (reference sequence).

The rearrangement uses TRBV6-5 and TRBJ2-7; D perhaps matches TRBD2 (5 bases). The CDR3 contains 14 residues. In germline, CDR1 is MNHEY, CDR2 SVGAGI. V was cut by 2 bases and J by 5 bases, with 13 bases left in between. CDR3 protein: CASSYPGWGDEQYF. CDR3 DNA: TGTGCCAGCAGTTACCCGGGGTGGGGTGACGAGCAGTACTTC.

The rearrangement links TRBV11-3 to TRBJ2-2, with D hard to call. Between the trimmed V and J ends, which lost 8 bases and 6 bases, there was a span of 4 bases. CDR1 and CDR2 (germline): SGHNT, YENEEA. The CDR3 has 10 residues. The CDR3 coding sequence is TGTGCCAGCTCCGCCGGGGAGCTGTTTTTT. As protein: CASSAGELFF.

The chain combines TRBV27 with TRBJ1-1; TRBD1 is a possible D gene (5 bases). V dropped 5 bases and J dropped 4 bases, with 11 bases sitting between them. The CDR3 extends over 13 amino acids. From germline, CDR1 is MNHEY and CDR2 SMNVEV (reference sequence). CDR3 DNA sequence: TGTGCCAGCAGTATCCAGGGAAGCACTGAAGCTTTCTTT. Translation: CASSIQGSTEAFF.